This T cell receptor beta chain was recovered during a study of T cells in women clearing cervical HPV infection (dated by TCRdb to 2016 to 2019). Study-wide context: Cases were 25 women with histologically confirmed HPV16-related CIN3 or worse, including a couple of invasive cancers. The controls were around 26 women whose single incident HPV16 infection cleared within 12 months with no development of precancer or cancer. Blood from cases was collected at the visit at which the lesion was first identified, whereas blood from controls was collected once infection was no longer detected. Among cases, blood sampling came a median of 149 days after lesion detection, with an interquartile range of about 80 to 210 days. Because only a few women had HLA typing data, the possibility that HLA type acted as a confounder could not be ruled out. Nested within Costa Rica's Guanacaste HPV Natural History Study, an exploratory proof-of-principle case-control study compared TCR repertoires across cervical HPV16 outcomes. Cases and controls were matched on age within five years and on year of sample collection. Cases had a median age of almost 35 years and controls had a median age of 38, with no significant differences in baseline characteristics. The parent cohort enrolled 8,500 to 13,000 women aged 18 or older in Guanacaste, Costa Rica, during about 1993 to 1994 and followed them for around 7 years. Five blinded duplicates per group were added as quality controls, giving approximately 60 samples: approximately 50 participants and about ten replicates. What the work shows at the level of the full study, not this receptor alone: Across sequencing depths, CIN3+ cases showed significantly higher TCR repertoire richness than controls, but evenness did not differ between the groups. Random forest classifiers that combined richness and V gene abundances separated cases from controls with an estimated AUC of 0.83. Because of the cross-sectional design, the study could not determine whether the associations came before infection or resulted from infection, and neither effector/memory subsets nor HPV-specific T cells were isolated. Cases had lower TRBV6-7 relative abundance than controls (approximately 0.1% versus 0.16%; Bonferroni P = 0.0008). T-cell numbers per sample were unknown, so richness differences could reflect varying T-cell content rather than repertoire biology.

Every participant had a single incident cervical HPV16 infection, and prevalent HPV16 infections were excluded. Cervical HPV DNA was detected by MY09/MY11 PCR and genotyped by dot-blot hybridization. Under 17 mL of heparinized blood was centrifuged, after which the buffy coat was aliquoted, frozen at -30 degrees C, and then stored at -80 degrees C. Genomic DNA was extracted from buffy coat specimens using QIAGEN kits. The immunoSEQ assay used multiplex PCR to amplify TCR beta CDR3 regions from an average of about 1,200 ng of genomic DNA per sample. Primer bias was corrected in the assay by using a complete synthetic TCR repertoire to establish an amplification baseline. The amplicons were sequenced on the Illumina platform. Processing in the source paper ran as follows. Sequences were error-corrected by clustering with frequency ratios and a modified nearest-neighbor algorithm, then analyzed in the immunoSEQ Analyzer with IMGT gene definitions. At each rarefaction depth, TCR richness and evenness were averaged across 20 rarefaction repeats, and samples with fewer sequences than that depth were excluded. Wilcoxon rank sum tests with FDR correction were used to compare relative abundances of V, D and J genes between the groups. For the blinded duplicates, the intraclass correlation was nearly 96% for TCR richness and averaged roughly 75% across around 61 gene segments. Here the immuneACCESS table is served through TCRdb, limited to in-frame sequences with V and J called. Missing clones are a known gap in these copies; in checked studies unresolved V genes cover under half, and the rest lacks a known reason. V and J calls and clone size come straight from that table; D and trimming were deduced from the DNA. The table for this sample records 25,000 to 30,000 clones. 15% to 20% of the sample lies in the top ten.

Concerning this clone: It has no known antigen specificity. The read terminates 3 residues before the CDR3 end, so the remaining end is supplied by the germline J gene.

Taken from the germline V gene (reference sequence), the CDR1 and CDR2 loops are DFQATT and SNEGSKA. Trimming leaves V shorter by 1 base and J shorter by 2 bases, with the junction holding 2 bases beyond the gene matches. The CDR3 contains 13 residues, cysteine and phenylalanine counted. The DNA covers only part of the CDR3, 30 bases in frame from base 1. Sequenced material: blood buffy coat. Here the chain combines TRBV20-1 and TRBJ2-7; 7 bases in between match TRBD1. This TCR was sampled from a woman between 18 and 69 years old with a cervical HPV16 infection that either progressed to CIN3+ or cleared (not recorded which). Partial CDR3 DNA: TGCAGTGCTAGAGGGCAGGGGGCCTACGAG. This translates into CSARGQGAYE. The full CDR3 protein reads CSARGQGAYEQYF.